This T cell receptor (beta chain) was observed in a study of cytomegalovirus exposure and HLA in healthy donors. Comment on this clone: Its cognate antigen is unknown.

This CDR3 has 14 amino acids. Trimming removed 1 base at V and 1 base at J, with 5 bases between. Looked up from germline, CDR1 is SGHRS and CDR2 is YFSETQ. The study's findings and limits: In a later analysis, specific HLA alleles were associated with over 15,000 TCR beta sequences at a 0.05 false discovery rate. Common viral pathogens seemed, in a later analysis, to connect with several of the most significant clusters. Most of the CMV-associated TCR beta chains (in a later analysis) appeared to be HLA-restricted. A cluster of highly shared sequence variants was likely a sequencing artifact.

This PCR relied on a set of 60 Vbeta primers and 13 Jbeta primers. Profiled with immunoSEQ multiplex PCR; TCRdb holds only in-frame clones, not every one. Among roughly 160,000 clones listed, 70% to 85% were seen once. This TCR was recovered from a man younger than 45 in good health and CMV-seropositive. The gene calls are TRBV5-1 and TRBJ2-2, with D tentatively TRBD1 (5 bases). The sequenced sample consisted of PBMCs. CDR3 in DNA: TGCGCCAGCAGCTTGCAGGGGAACACCGGGGAGCTGTTTTTT. This encodes CASSLQGNTGELFF. The variable domain in full, completed from reference TRBV5-1 and TRBJ2-2, reads KAGVTQTPRYLIKTRGQQVTLSCSPISGHRSVSWYQQTPGQGLQFLFEYFSETQRNKGNFPGRFSGRQFSNSRSEMNVSTLELGDSALYLCASSLQGNTGELFFGEGSRLTVL.